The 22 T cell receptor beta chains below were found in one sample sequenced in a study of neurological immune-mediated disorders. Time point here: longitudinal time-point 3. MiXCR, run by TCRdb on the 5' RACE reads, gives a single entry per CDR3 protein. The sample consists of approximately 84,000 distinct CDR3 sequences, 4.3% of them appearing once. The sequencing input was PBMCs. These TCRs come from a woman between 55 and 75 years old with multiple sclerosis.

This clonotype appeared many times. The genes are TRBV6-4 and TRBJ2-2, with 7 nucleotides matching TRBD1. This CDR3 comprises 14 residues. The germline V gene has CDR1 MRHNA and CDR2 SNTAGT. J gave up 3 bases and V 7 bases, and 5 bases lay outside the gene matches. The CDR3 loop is CASTPGTDTGELFF. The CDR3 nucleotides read TGTGCCAGCACACCGGGGACAGACACCGGGGAGCTGTTTTTT.

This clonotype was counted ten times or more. The CDR3 DNA follows: TGTGCCAGCAGCCAAAGGGGAGGAAGCCTATATGGCTACACCTTC. It yields the protein CASSQRGGSLYGYTF. V usage is TRBV3-1 and J usage is TRBJ1-2, with D perhaps TRBD1 (5 bases). Germline V lookup: CDR1 LGHDT, CDR2 YNNKEL (reference sequence). The germline V and J ends were trimmed by 2 bases and 5 bases, with 15 bases remaining between them. The CDR3 has 15 amino acids.

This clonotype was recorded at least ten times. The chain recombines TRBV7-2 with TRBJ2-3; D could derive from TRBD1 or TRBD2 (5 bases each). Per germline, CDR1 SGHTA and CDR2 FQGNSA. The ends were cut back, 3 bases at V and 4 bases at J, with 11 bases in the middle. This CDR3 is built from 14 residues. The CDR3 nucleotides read TGTGCCAGCAGCTTGCTGGGACCGGCAGATACGCAGTATTTT. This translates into CASSLLGPADTQYF. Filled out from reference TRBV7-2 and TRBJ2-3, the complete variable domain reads GAGVSQSPSNKVTEKGKDVELRCDPISGHTALYWYRQSLGQGLEFLIYFQGNSAPDKSGLPSDRFSAERTGGSVSTLTIQRTQQEDSAVYLCASSLLGPADTQYFGPGTRLTVL.

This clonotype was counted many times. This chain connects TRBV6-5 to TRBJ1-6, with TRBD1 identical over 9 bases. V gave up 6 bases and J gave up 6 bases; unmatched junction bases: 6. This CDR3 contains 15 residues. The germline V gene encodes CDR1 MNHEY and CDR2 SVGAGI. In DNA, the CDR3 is TGTGCCAGCAGGCCCGACAGGGGGACTAATTCACCCCTCCACTTT. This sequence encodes CASRPDRGTNSPLHF.

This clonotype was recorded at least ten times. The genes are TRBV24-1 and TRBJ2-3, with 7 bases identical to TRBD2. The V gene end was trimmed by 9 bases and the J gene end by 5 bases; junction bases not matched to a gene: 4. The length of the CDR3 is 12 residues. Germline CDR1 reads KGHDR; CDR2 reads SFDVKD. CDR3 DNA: TGTGCCACCTCCCCTAGCGGAGATACGCAGTATTTT. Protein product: CATSPSGDTQYF.

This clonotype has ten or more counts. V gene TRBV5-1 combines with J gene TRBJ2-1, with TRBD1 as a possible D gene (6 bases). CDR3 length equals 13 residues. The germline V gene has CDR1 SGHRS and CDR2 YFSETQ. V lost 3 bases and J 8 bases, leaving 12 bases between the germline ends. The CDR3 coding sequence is TGCGCCAGCAGCTCCCCACAGGGTTATGAGCAGTTCTTC. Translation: CASSSPQGYEQFF. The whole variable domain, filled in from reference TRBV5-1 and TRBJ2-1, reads KAGVTQTPRYLIKTRGQQVTLSCSPISGHRSVSWYQQTPGQGLQFLFEYFSETQRNKGNFPGRFSGRQFSNSRSEMNVSTLELGDSALYLCASSSPQGYEQFFGPGTRLTVL.

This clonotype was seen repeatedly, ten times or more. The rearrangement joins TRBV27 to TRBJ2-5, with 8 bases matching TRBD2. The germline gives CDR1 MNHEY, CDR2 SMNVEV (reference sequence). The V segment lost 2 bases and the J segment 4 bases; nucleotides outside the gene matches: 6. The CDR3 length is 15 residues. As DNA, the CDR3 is TGTGCCAGCAGTTTACTCGGGGGGGCCGGAGAGACCCAGTACTTC. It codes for CASSLLGGAGETQYF.

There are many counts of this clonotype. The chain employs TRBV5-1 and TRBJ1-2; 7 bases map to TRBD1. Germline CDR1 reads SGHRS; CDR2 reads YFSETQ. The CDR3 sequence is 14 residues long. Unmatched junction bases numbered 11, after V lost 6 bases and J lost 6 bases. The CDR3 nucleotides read TGCGCCAGCACCGTGGACAGGTATTCTCATGGCTACACCTTC. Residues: CASTVDRYSHGYTF.

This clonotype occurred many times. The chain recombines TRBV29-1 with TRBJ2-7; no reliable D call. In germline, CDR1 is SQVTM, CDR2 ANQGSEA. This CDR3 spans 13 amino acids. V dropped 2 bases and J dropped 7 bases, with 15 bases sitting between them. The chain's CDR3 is CSVELKALGEQYF. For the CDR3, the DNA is TGCAGCGTTGAACTAAAGGCTCTGGGAGAGCAGTACTTC.

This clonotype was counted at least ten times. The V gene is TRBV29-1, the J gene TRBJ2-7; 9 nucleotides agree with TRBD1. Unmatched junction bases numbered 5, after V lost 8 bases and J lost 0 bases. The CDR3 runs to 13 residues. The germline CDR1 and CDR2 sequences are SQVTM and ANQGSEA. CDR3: CSPGTGTSYEQYF. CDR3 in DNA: TGCAGCCCAGGGACAGGGACCTCCTACGAGCAGTACTTC.

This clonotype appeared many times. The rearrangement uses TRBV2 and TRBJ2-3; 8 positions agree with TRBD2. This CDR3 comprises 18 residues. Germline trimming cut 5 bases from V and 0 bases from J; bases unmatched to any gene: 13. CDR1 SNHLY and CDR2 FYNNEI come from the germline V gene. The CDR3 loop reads CASSIRGLALSSTDTQYF. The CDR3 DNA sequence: TGTGCCAGCAGTATAAGAGGACTAGCTCTCTCAAGCACAGATACGCAGTATTTT.

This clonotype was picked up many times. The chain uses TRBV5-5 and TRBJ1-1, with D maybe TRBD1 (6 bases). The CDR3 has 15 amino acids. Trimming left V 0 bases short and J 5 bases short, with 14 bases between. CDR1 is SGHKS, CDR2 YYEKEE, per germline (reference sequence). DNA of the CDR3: TGTGCCAGCAGCTTGGCGGGCAGGGGCTTGACTGAAGCTTTCTTT. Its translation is CASSLAGRGLTEAFF.

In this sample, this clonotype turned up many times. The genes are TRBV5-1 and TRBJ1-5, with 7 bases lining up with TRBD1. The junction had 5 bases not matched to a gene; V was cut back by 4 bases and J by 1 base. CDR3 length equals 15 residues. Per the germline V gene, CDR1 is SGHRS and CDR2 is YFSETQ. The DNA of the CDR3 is TGCGCCAGCAGCCCCACGGGACAGAGCAATCAGCCCCAGCATTTT. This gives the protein CASSPTGQSNQPQHF.

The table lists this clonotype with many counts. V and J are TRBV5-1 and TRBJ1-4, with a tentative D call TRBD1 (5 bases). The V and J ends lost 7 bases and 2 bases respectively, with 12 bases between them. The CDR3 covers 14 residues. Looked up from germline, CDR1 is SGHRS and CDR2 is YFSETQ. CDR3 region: CASRPWGTNEKLFF. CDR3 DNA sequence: TGCGCCAGCCGCCCATGGGGGACTAATGAAAAACTGTTTTTT.

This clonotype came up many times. The CDR3 DNA sequence: TGTGCCAGCAGCCGAGGGACCGAGAAAGCTTTCTTT. It encodes CASSRGTEKAFF. The V and J genes are TRBV3-1 and TRBJ1-1, with D possibly matching TRBD1 (5 bases). Germline V gene sequence: CDR1 LGHDT, CDR2 YNNKEL (reference sequence). V shed 4 bases and J shed 9 bases, with 12 bases lying between them. The CDR3 totals 12 residues.

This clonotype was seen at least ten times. The CDR3 DNA follows: TGCGCCAGCAGCTTTGCGGGGACAGGTGCGTACAATGAGCAGTTCTTC. Translation: CASSFAGTGAYNEQFF. V usage is TRBV5-1 and J usage is TRBJ2-1, with 8 positions matching TRBD1. V lost 2 bases and J lost 4; bases outside the gene matches: 8. The length of the CDR3 is 16 residues. Germline CDR1 reads SGHRS; CDR2 reads YFSETQ.

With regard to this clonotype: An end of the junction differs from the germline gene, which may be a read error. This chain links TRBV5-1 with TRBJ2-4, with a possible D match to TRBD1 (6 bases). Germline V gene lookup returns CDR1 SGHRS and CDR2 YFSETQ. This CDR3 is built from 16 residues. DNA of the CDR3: TGCGCCAGCAGCTTGAGTTCAGGGGCGACCAAGAACAATCAGTACTTC. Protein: CASSLSSGATKNNQYF. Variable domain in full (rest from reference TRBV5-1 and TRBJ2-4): KAGVTQTPRYLIKTRGQQVTLSCSPISGHRSVSWYQQTPGQGLQFLFEYFSETQRNKGNFPGRFSGRQFSNSRSEMNVSTLELGDSALYLCASSLSSGATKNNQYFGAGTRLSVL.

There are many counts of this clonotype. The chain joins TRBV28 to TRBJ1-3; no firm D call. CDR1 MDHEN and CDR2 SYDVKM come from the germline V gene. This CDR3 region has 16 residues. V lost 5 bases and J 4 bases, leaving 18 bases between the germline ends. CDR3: CASSTPGMALGNTIYF. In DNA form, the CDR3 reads TGTGCCAGCAGTACCCCGGGCATGGCGTTGGGAAACACCATATATTTT.

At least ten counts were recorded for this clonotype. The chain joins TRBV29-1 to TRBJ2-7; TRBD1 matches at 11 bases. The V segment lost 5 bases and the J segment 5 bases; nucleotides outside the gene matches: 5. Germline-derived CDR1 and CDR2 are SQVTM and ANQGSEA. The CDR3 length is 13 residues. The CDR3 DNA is TGCAGCGTTTTCTCGGGACAGGGGGACGAGCAGTACTTC. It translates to CSVFSGQGDEQYF.

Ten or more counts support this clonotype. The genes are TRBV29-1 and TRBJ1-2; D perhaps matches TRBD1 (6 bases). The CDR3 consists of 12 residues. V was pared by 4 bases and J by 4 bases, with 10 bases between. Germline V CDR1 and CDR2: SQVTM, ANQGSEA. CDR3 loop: CSVGTVSYGYTF. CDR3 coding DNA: TGCAGCGTTGGGACAGTAAGCTATGGCTACACCTTC.

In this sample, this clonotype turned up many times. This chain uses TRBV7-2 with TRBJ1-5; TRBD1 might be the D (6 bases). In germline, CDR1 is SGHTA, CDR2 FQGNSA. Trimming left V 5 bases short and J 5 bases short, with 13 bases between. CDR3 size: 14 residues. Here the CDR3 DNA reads TGTGCCAGCAGCAAATGGACAGCCGATCAGCCCCAGCATTTT. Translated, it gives CASSKWTADQPQHF.

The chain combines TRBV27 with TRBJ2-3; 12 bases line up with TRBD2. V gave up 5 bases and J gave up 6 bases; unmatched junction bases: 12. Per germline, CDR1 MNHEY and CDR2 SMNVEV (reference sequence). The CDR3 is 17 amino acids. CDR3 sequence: CASSVWTSGVLRDTQYF. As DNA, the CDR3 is TGTGCCAGCAGTGTCTGGACTAGCGGGGTCCTCCGGGATACGCAGTATTTT.